Listed below are T cell receptor beta chains from one sample, sequenced in a study of blood T cell repertoires in COVID-19. Repertoires were generated with immunoSEQ multiplex PCR, while TCRdb's copy carries only in-frame clones and drops some. This sample has about 200,000 clones; roughly 90% occur once, and the top ten carry about 2.2%. The sample taken for sequencing was peripheral blood. These receptor sequences come from a woman between 50 and 59 years old with acute or convalescent COVID-19. CDR3s include the opening cysteine and the closing phenylalanine or tryptophan. A D gene is named only where the DNA matches it firmly. Clone size appears in some rows only: once, few, many, or a class for an expanded clone.

J gene,V gene,clone size,D gene,CDR3 protein,CDR3 DNA
TRBJ2-3,TRBV5-1,.,.,CASSGTGSGGTDTQYF,TGCGCCAGCAGTGGCACAGGTTCGGGGGGCACAGATACGCAGTATTTT
TRBJ2-7,TRBV6-2/TRBV6-3,once,.,CASSYFVPGNEYF,TGTGCCAGCAGCTATTTCGTCCCGGGAAACGAGTACTTC
TRBJ1-2,TRBV30,.,.,CAWGYGGYGYTF,TGTGCCTGGGGATACGGGGGGTATGGCTACACCTTC
TRBJ2-2,TRBV9,.,TRBD2,CASSVSGGDTGELFF,TGTGCCAGCAGCGTTAGCGGGGGGGACACCGGGGAGCTGTTTTTT
TRBJ2-7,TRBV5-4,.,.,CASSTPTGVDEQYF,TGTGCCAGCAGCACCCCGACAGGTGTGGACGAGCAGTACTTC
TRBJ2-2,TRBV9,.,TRBD1,CASSVGQGFGGELFF,TGTGCCAGCAGCGTAGGACAGGGATTTGGCGGGGAGCTGTTTTTT
TRBJ2-5,TRBV7-7,.,TRBD2,CASSPGTSGGQETQYF,TGTGCCAGCAGCCCAGGGACTAGCGGGGGACAAGAGACCCAGTACTTC
TRBJ2-5,TRBV7-9,.,TRBD2,CASSLYVGGEVQETQYF,TGTGCCAGCAGCTTATATGTGGGAGGGGAAGTTCAAGAGACCCAGTACTTC
TRBJ1-1,TRBV6-5,once,.,CASSRQARLRGAFF,TGTGCCAGCAGTCGACAGGCGAGGCTTAGGGGCGCTTTCTTT
TRBJ2-7,TRBV3-1/TRBV3-2,.,.,CASSQDGVAASYEQYF,TGTGCCAGCAGCCAAGATGGGGTAGCGGCCTCCTACGAGCAGTACTTC
TRBJ1-4,TRBV5-6,.,.,CASSYDSTNEKLFF,TGTGCCAGCAGCTACGACTCAACTAATGAAAAACTGTTTTTT
TRBJ2-2,TRBV7-2,.,.,CASSLTAGGTGELFF,TGTGCCAGCAGCTTAACCGCCGGAGGCACCGGGGAGCTGTTTTTT
TRBJ2-7,TRBV19,few,.,CASRAGSSYEQYF,TGTGCCAGTAGGGCGGGGAGCTCCTACGAGCAGTACTTC
TRBJ2-1,TRBV11-2,once,TRBD2,CASSLRGGGFYNEQFF,TGTGCCAGCAGCTTGCGCGGGGGGGGATTTTACAATGAGCAGTTCTTC
TRBJ2-2,TRBV3-1/TRBV3-2,few,TRBD1,CASSRYSGTGGTGELFF,TGTGCCAGCAGCCGCTATTCCGGGACAGGGGGCACCGGGGAGCTGTTTTTT
TRBJ2-2,TRBV7-9,.,TRBD1,CASSLYQGANTGELFF,TGTGCCAGCAGCTTATACCAGGGGGCAAACACCGGGGAGCTGTTTTTT
TRBJ2-1,TRBV21-1,.,.,CASRLAGPPPKYNEQFF,TGTGCCAGCAGGCTAGCGGGACCTCCTCCTAAATACAATGAGCAGTTCTTC
TRBJ2-7,TRBV6-5,.,TRBD1,CASSYPGTGTQYF,TGTGCCAGCAGTTACCCCGGGACAGGTACGCAGTACTTC
TRBJ1-1,TRBV5-1,once,TRBD1,CASSTRTGGAAEAFF,TGCGCCAGCAGCACCCGAACAGGGGGTGCCGCTGAAGCTTTCTTT
TRBJ1-1,TRBV10-1,.,.,CASSRGTEAFF,TGCGCCAGCAGTAGGGGAACTGAAGCTTTCTTT
TRBJ2-7,TRBV19,.,.,CASTTGGGEQYF,TGTGCCAGTACGACGGGGGGCGGGGAGCAGTACTTC
TRBJ1-1,TRBV25-1,.,.,CASMLGGRTTEAFF,TGTGCCAGCATGCTCGGGGGTCGTACCACTGAAGCTTTCTTT
TRBJ2-1,TRBV6-5,.,TRBD2,CASNLLAGGEQFF,TGTGCCAGCAACTTACTAGCGGGTGGTGAGCAGTTCTTC
TRBJ2-5,TRBV10-3,once,TRBD2,CAISVAGEDQETQYF,TGTGCCATCAGTGTGGCGGGAGAAGACCAAGAGACCCAGTACTTC
TRBJ1-1,TRBV24-1,.,TRBD1,CATRDRMNTEAFF,TGTGCCACCCGGGACAGGATGAACACTGAAGCTTTCTTT
TRBJ1-2,TRBV5-8,.,.,CASRNPGGYYGYTF,TGTGCCAGCAGAAACCCGGGGGGCTACTATGGCTACACCTTC
TRBJ1-1,TRBV7-9,.,.,CASSHGGTAENTEAFF,TGTGCCAGCAGCCATGGGGGGACCGCGGAGAACACTGAAGCTTTCTTT
TRBJ1-1,TRBV21-1,once,.,CASTERSRANTEAFF,TGTGCCAGCACTGAAAGGTCCAGGGCGAACACTGAAGCTTTCTTT
TRBJ1-1,TRBV12-3/TRBV12-4,.,.,CASSLLGTLEAFF,TGTGCCAGCAGCCTTCTCGGGACACTTGAAGCTTTCTTT
TRBJ1-2,TRBV24-1,.,.,CATSDQGVGYTF,TGTGCCACCAGTGACCAGGGTGTTGGCTACACCTTC
TRBJ2-1,TRBV12-5,.,TRBD1,CASGLDRDRFVGNEQFF,TGTGCTAGTGGTTTGGACCGGGACAGGTTCGTGGGCAATGAGCAGTTCTTC
TRBJ1-3,TRBV10-3,.,.,CAISELRQHSGNTIYF,TGTGCCATCAGTGAGTTGCGGCAGCACTCTGGAAACACCATATATTTT
TRBJ2-3,TRBV3-1/TRBV3-2,.,TRBD2,CASSQDQGLAGTDTQYF,TGTGCCAGCAGCCAAGATCAAGGACTAGCGGGGACAGATACGCAGTATTTT
TRBJ2-2,TRBV6-2/TRBV6-3,.,.,CASSLRLIGELFF,TGTGCCAGCAGCCTTAGACTGATCGGGGAGCTGTTTTTT
TRBJ2-7,TRBV7-2,.,TRBD2,CASSLSGRLLYEQYF,TGTGCCAGCAGCCTTAGCGGGCGCCTCCTCTACGAGCAGTACTTC
TRBJ2-7,TRBV18,.,.,CASSRTFQGTYEQYF,TGTGCCAGCTCACGGACATTTCAGGGGACCTACGAGCAGTACTTC
TRBJ1-4,TRBV19,.,.,CASSIETSYEKLFF,TGTGCCAGTAGTATCGAGACATCTTATGAAAAACTGTTTTTT
TRBJ1-1,TRBV11-3,few,.,CASSPQGNTEAFF,TGTGCCAGCAGCCCACAGGGGAACACTGAAGCTTTCTTT
TRBJ2-7,TRBV29-1,.,.,CSVSPHQRGEQYF,TGCAGCGTTTCCCCCCATCAAAGGGGCGAGCAGTACTTC
TRBJ2-3,TRBV7-9,.,TRBD2,CASSEMLADITDTQYF,TGTGCCAGCAGCGAAATGCTAGCGGACATCACAGATACGCAGTATTTT
TRBJ2-7,TRBV10-2,.,TRBD2,CASRELAGAYEQYF,TGCGCCAGCCGGGAACTAGCGGGAGCCTACGAGCAGTACTTC
TRBJ2-7,TRBV6-6,.,.,CASSGVAYEQYF,TGTGCCAGCAGCGGGGTGGCCTACGAGCAGTACTTC
TRBJ1-5,TRBV5-1,.,TRBD1,CASSLAGQSNQPQHF,TGCGCCAGCAGCTTGGCGGGACAGAGTAATCAGCCCCAGCATTTT
TRBJ1-1,TRBV19,.,TRBD1,CASIDRVGNTEAFF,TGTGCCAGTATAGACAGGGTGGGGAACACTGAAGCTTTCTTT
TRBJ2-3,TRBV6-2/TRBV6-3,few,TRBD2,CASSYDLAGGYSTDTQYF,TGTGCCAGCAGTTACGACCTAGCGGGGGGATACAGCACAGATACGCAGTATTTT
TRBJ1-1,TRBV9,.,.,CASSVVVNTEAFF,TGTGCCAGCAGCGTAGTCGTGAACACTGAAGCTTTCTTT
TRBJ1-5,TRBV4-3,.,.,CASSQEWTRAQPQHF,TGCGCCAGCAGCCAAGAATGGACAAGGGCTCAGCCCCAGCATTTT
TRBJ2-5,TRBV19,.,.,CASSPEYQETQYF,TGTGCCAGTAGTCCGGAGTACCAAGAGACCCAGTACTTC
TRBJ2-1,TRBV7-9,.,TRBD1,CASSFPGQGFSSYNEQFF,TGTGCCAGCAGCTTTCCGGGACAGGGGTTTAGCTCCTACAATGAGCAGTTCTTC
TRBJ1-1,TRBV7-9,.,.,CASSSPPDTTYYFF,TGTGCCAGCAGCTCCCCTCCGGACACCACGTATTATTTCTTT
TRBJ1-1,TRBV11-2,few,.,CASSLGRLGTEAFF,TGTGCCAGCAGCTTGGGCCGGCTGGGCACTGAAGCTTTCTTT
TRBJ2-7,TRBV7-9,.,TRBD1,CASSLGTALMGEQYF,TGTGCCAGCAGCCTCGGGACAGCTCTCATGGGCGAGCAGTACTTC
TRBJ1-3,TRBV2,.,.,CASSALAGRVDTIYF,TGTGCCAGCAGTGCCCTGGCGGGGCGGGTAGACACCATATATTTT
TRBJ2-2,TRBV19,.,TRBD2,CASRNPLAGADTGELFF,TGTGCCAGTAGGAATCCCCTAGCGGGGGCAGACACCGGGGAGCTGTTTTTT
TRBJ2-1,TRBV4-3,.,TRBD2,CASSHTSAFSYNEQFF,TGCGCCAGCAGCCATACTAGCGCCTTCTCCTACAATGAGCAGTTCTTC
TRBJ2-7,TRBV7-6,.,.,CASSLGSSGEQYF,TGTGCCAGCAGCCTAGGCTCATCGGGGGAGCAGTACTTC
TRBJ2-2,TRBV6-2/TRBV6-3,.,TRBD2,CASSWASGGLNTGELFF,TGTGCCAGCAGTTGGGCTAGCGGGGGGCTGAACACCGGGGAGCTGTTTTTT
TRBJ2-5,TRBV3-1/TRBV3-2,.,.,CASSQDRNQETQYF,TGTGCCAGCAGCCAAGACAGGAACCAAGAGACCCAGTACTTC
TRBJ2-5,TRBV3-1/TRBV3-2,.,.,CASSPDRTTRGKTQYF,TGTGCCAGCAGCCCAGACCGCACTACAAGAGGGAAGACCCAGTACTTC
TRBJ2-7,TRBV5-4,.,TRBD2,CASSLAGLAGGHPRVEQYF,TGTGCCAGCAGCTTAGCGGGACTAGCGGGGGGCCATCCGAGGGTCGAGCAGTACTTC